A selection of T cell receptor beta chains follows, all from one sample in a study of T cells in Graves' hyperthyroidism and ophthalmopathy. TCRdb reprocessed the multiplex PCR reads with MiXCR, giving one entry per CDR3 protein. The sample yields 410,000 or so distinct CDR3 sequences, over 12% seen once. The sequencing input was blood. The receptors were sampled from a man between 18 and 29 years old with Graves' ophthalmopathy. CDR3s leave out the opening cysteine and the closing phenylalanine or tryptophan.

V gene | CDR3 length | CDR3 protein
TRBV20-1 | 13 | SAPGLARSYNEQF
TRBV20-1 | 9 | SARDRSRYT
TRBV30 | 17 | AWSVPGVPSGGEPETQY
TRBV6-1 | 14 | ASSHSRTGSSYEQY
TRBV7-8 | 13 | ASRRLAGDYNEQF
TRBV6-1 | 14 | ASSEAGTTLADTQY
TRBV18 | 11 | ASSPSDRYGYT
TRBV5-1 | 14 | ASSLASGPGTDTQY
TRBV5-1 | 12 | ASSSSTPAYEQY
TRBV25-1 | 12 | ASSVGGRTDTQY
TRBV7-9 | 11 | ASSVGRPAEAF
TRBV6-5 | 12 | ASSYGGTNEKLF
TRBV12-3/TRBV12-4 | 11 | ASSMTSLYGYT
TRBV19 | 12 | ASSIEMGTYEQY
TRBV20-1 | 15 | SAREARGSGGTDTQY
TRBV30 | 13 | AWSGRDYRSHEQF
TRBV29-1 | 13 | SVDLPRGGGYEQY
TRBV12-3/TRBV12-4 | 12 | ASSFGSSYNEQF
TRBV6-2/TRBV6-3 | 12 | ASQAIGSYNEQF
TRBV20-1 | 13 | SAGPGLAAADTQY
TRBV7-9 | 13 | ASSTTGDWGEKLF
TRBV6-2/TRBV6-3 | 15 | ASSPYSSGHSGNTIY
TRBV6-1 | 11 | ASSDWNTGELF
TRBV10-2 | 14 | ASSESTPRPYYEQY
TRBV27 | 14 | ASSFWVAGKYNEQF